The T cell receptor beta chain described here comes from a study of T cell changes during pregnancy in multiple sclerosis. The table came from immunoSEQ multiplex PCR; TCRdb's copy has only in-frame clones and leaves some out. Seen here are some 77,000 clones, roughly 92% observed once, and the top ten hold about 0.22%. The CDR3 sequence is 13 residues long. Germline-derived CDR1 and CDR2 are SEHNR and FQNEAQ (reference sequence). Trimming removed 8 bases from V and 10 bases from J; junction bases left unmatched: 8. The chain joins TRBV7-9 to TRBJ2-1; 10 bases are a match to TRBD2. This sequence was found in a female donor with multiple sclerosis, enrolled in a pregnancy study. Sequenced here: CD4+ T cells from peripheral blood mononuclear cells, sampled before pregnancy. CDR3 residues: CASASGGAWEQFF. The CDR3 bases are TGTGCCAGCGCGAGCGGGGGGGCCTGGGAGCAGTTCTTC.